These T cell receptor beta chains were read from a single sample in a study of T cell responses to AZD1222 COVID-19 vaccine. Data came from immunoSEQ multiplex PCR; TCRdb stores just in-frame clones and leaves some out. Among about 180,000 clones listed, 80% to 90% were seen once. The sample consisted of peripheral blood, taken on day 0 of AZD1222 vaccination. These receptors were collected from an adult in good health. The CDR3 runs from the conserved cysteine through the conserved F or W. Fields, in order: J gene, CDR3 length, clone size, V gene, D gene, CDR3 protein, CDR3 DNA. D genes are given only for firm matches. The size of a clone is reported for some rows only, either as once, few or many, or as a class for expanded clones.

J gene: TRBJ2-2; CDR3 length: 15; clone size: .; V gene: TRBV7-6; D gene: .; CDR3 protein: CASSLSRVGTGELFF; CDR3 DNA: TGTGCCAGCAGCTTGAGCAGGGTTGGCACCGGGGAGCTGTTTTTT
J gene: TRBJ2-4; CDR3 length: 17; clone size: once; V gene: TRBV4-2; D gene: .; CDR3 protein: CASSHSRGGTLGHIQYF; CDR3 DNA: TGTGCCAGCAGCCATTCAAGAGGCGGAACGTTGGGGCACATTCAGTACTTC
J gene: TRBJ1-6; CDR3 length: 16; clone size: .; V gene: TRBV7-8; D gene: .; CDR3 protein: CASSLVFQGSQSPLHF; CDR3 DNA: TGTGCCAGCAGCTTAGTTTTCCAGGGGTCACAGTCACCCCTCCACTTT
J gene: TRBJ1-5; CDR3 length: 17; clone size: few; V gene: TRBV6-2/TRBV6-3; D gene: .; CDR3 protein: CASSEMGHLLSNQPQHF; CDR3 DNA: TGTGCCAGCAGTGAGATGGGACACCTTTTAAGCAATCAGCCCCAGCATTTT
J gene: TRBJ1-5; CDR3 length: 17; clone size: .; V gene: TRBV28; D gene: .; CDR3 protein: CASSFPAGSVSNQPQHF; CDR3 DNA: TGTGCCAGCAGTTTCCCGGCGGGGAGCGTTTCCAATCAGCCCCAGCATTTT
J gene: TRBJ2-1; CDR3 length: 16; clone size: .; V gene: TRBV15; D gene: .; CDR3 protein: CATSRDLRDGLDEQFF; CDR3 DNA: TGTGCCACCAGCAGGGACCTGCGAGATGGTCTGGATGAGCAGTTCTTC
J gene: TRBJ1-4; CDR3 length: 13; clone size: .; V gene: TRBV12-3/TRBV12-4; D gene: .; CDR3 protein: CASSLFGHEKLFF; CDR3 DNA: TGTGCCAGCAGTTTATTTGGCCATGAAAAACTGTTTTTT
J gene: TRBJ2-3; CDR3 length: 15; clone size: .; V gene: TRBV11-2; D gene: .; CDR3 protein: CASSLGPGAPGTQYF; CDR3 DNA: TGTGCCAGCAGCTTAGGTCCGGGGGCGCCTGGTACGCAGTATTTT
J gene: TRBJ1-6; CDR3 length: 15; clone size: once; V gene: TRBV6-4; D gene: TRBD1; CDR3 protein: CASSPRDREGSPLHF; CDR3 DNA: TGTGCCAGCAGTCCCAGGGACAGGGAGGGTTCACCCCTCCACTTT
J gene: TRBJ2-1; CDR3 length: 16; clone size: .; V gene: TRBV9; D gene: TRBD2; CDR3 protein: CASSVVTSGYYNEQFF; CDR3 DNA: TGTGCCAGCAGCGTAGTGACTAGCGGCTACTACAATGAGCAGTTCTTC
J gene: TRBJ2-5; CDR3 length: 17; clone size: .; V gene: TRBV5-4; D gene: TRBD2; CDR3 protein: CASSLVSSGGLQETQYF; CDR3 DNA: TGTGCCAGCAGCTTGGTCTCTAGCGGGGGTCTACAAGAGACCCAGTACTTC
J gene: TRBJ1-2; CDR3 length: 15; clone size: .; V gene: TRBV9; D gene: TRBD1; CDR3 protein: CASSANGQGSYGYTF; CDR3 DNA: TGTGCCAGCAGCGCCAACGGACAGGGCAGCTATGGCTACACCTTC
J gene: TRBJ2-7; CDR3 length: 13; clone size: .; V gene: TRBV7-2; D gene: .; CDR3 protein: CASSLKVTYEQYF; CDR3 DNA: TGTGCCAGCAGCTTAAAGGTTACCTACGAGCAGTACTTC
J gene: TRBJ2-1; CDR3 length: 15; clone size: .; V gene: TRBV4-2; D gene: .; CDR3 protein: CASSPPRNSYNEQFF; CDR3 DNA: TGTGCCAGCAGCCCACCTAGAAACTCCTACAATGAGCAGTTCTTC
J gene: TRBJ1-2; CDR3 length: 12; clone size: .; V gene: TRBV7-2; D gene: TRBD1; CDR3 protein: CASSRTGYGYTF; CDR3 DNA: TGTGCCAGCAGCCGGACAGGCTATGGCTACACCTTC
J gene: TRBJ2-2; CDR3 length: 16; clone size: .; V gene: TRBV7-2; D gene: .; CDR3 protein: CASSLVGRLNTGELFF; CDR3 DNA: TGTGCCAGCAGCTTAGTTGGCAGACTCAACACCGGGGAGCTGTTTTTT
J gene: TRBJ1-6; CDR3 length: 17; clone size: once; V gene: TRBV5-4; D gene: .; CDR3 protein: CASSLGDLRRFNSPLHF; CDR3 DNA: TGTGCCAGCAGCTTGGGGGACCTCAGGAGGTTTAATTCACCCCTCCACTTT
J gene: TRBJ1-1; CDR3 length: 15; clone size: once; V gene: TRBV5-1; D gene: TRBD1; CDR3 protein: CASSSPTGVETEAFF; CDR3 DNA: TGCGCCAGCAGCTCCCCGACAGGGGTGGAAACTGAAGCTTTCTTT
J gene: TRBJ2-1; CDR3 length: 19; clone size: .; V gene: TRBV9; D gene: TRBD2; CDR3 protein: CASSVVPMVVAGVYNEQFF; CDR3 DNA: TGTGCCAGCAGCGTAGTCCCGATGGTTGTAGCGGGGGTTTACAATGAGCAGTTCTTC
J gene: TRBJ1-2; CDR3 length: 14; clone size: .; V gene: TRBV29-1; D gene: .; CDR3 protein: CSVDGTSNLYGYTF; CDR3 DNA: TGCAGCGTTGATGGGACATCCAACCTCTATGGCTACACCTTC
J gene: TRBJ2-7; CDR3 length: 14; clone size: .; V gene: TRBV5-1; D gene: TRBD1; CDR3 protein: CASSPGTGGYEQYF; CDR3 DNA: TGCGCCAGCAGTCCGGGGACAGGGGGCTACGAGCAGTACTTC
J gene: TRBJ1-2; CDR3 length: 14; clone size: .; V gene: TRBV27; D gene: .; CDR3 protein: CASRVVQGLYGYTF; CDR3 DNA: TGTGCCAGCAGAGTTGTTCAGGGACTCTACGGCTACACCTTC
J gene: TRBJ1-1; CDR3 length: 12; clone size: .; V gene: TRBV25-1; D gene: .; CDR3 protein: CASEDSWTEAFF; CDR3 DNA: TGTGCCAGCGAAGACAGTTGGACTGAAGCTTTCTTT
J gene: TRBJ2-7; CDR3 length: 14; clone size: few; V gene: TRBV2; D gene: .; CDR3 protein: CASSEEPAAYEQYF; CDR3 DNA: TGTGCCAGCAGTGAAGAACCGGCGGCCTACGAGCAGTACTTC
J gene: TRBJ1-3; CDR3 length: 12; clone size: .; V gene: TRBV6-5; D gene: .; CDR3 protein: CASTPGGREIYF; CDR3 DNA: TGTGCCAGCACCCCCGGGGGCCGAGAAATATATTTT
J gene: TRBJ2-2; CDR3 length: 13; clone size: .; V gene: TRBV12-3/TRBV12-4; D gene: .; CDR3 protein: CASSFGPAMELFF; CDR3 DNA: TGTGCCAGCAGTTTCGGCCCGGCTATGGAGCTGTTTTTT